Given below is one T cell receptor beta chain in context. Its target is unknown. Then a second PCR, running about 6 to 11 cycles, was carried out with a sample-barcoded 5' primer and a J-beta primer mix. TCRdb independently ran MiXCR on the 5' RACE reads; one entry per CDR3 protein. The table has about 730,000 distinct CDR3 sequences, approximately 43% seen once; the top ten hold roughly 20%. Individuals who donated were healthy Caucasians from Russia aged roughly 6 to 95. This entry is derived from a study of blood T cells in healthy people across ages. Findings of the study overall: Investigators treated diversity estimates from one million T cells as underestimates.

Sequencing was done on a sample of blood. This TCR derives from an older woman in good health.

The CDR3 DNA reads as TGCGCCAGCAGCGGGACAGGGTTCGATACGCAGTATTTT. Translating it yields CASSGTGFDTQYF. The chain combines TRBV5-1 with TRBJ2-3; 9 positions match TRBD1. The CDR3 length is 13 residues. Germline V gives CDR1 SGHRS, CDR2 YFSETQ. Unmatched junction bases numbered 3, after V lost 4 bases and J lost 6 bases.